This T cell receptor beta chain was documented in a study of blood T cell repertoires in COVID-19. Overall study context: COVID-19 samples, acute and convalescent, were from the United States, Italy and Spain. Sources were T cells, B-cell-depleted T cells, or PBMCs; the material itself was cDNA or gDNA.

This CDR3 has 13 amino acids. Looked up from germline, CDR1 is MNHEY and CDR2 is SMNVEV (reference sequence). V lost 0 bases and J lost 7, with 10 bases in between. Methods used by the authors: Amplification with reference gene primers provided the estimates of nucleated cell counts. This table comes from immunoSEQ multiplex PCR, and its TCRdb copy is limited to in-frame clones, with some not included. The DNA gave D and trimming, while V, J and clone size come from that table. The sample yields about 84,000 clones, roughly 96% seen once. Sequencing was carried out using peripheral blood. The receptor's source is a human donor with active COVID-19. The donor label of this sample is uncertain. The V and J genes are TRBV27 and TRBJ2-7; D ambiguous. The CDR3 spells CASSLSRGREQYF. The CDR3 DNA reads as TGTGCCAGCAGTTTATCCAGAGGAAGGGAGCAGTACTTC.